This entry lists 27 T cell receptor beta chains sequenced from one sample in a study of response to subunit inactivated influenza vaccine. TCRdb fed the RT-PCR reads into MiXCR, producing one record per CDR3 protein. The data hold roughly 780,000 distinct CDR3 sequences, with under 20% observed a single time. This specimen was PBMCs from blood, taken roughly 5 days after vaccination. Source of these receptors: a man between 50 and 59 years old who received an inactivated influenza vaccine.

The chain recombines TRBV4-2 with TRBJ2-1; 10 nucleotides line up with TRBD1. CDR3 size: 15 residues. Germline-derived CDR1 and CDR2 are LGHNA and YNFKEQ. J was trimmed by 9 bases and V by 3 bases; bases with no gene match: 8. CDR3 in amino acids: CASSHSRDRGGEQFF. The CDR3 coding sequence is TGTGCCAGCAGCCATAGCCGGGACAGGGGAGGTGAGCAGTTCTTC.

In its sample, this clonotype was seen a few times. The J gene is TRBJ1-4, the V gene TRBV20-1; 8 positions match TRBD1. The germline V gene has CDR1 DFQATT and CDR2 SNEGSKA (reference sequence). The CDR3 has 13 residues. Trimming at V came to 4 bases and at J to 7 bases, leaving 5 bases not matched to a gene. This CDR3 reads CSATDRDFEKLFF. The CDR3 DNA is TGCAGTGCTACGGACAGGGATTTTGAAAAACTGTTTTTT.

This chain links TRBV20-1 with TRBJ2-3; maybe TRBD1 (5 bases). Trimming stripped 1 base from V and 3 bases from J, with 8 bases between. The CDR3 sequence is 13 residues long. The germline gives CDR1 DFQATT, CDR2 SNEGSKA (reference sequence). The CDR3 loop is CSARGTLTDTQYF. CDR3 coding DNA: TGCAGTGCTAGAGGGACACTAACAGATACGCAGTATTTT.

This clonotype was recorded a few times. The V and J genes are TRBV7-2 and TRBJ2-3; the match to TRBD1 covers 8 bases. Per the germline V gene, CDR1 is SGHTA and CDR2 is FQGNSA. V shed 5 bases, J shed 6 bases, and the junction held 13 bases outside the gene matches. There are 16 residues in the CDR3. DNA for the CDR3: TGTGCCAGCAGCGAAGACAGGGGACTGATCTTGGATACGCAGTATTTT. Translated: CASSEDRGLILDTQYF.

The V gene is TRBV4-2, the J gene TRBJ2-1; D gene ambiguous. V was cut by 4 bases and J by 6 bases, with 19 bases left in between. Per the germline V gene, CDR1 is LGHNA and CDR2 is YNFKEQ. The CDR3 contains 16 residues. CDR3 sequence (DNA): TGTGCCAGCAGCCGCCGGCCGGGTTTATGGAGCAATGAGCAGTTCTTC. Amino acid sequence: CASSRRPGLWSNEQFF.

In this sample, this clonotype turned up a few times. This chain links TRBV28 with TRBJ2-1; D is unclear. V was trimmed by 3 bases and J by 12 bases, leaving 15 bases between them. Germline CDR1 MDHEN, CDR2 SYDVKM. The CDR3 has 13 residues. CDR3 residues: CASSFYVTPVQFF. As DNA, the CDR3 is TGTGCCAGCAGTTTTTATGTGACCCCAGTGCAGTTCTTC.

This chain links TRBV7-9 with TRBJ2-7; TRBD1 is a possible D gene (5 bases). Germline CDR1 SEHNR, CDR2 FQNEAQ (reference sequence). CDR3 length: 16 residues. V was pared by 4 bases and J by 5 bases, with 21 bases between. Here the CDR3 DNA reads TGTGCCAGCAGCTGGGGCGGTTTGGACCCCAACGACGAGCAGTACTTC. Translating it yields CASSWGGLDPNDEQYF.

This clonotype was picked up many times. The V and J genes are TRBV12-3 or TRBV12-4 and TRBJ2-3, with 10 bases that match TRBD1. The CDR3 totals 14 residues. V lost 5 bases to trimming and J lost 4 bases; unmatched junction nucleotides: 3. The CDR3 is CASSQGQGADTQYF. In DNA form, the CDR3 reads TGTGCCAGCAGTCAAGGACAGGGGGCAGATACGCAGTATTTT.

In its sample, this clonotype was seen a few times. This chain joins TRBV6-2 or TRBV6-3 and TRBJ1-5; 8 bases fit TRBD1. Looked up from germline, CDR1 is MNHEY and CDR2 is SVGEGT. The CDR3 spans 17 residues. V lost 5 bases, J lost 3 bases, and 12 bases stayed unmatched. The CDR3 sequence: CASSHPPGTGVNQPQHF. CDR3 sequence (DNA): TGTGCCAGCAGTCATCCTCCCGGGACAGGAGTCAATCAGCCCCAGCATTTT.

This clonotype was seen more than once but under ten times. CDR3 nucleotide sequence: TGCAGTGCCCGAGCGGAGTGGGAACCCTACGAGCAGTACTTC. Amino acid sequence: CSARAEWEPYEQYF. The chain employs TRBV20-1 and TRBJ2-7, with a weak D call TRBD2 (5 bases). The CDR3 runs 14 residues. Trimming took off 6 bases at V and 2 bases at J, with 17 bases between the two ends. Germline V gives CDR1 DFQATT, CDR2 SNEGSKA (reference sequence).

This clonotype occurred many times. V and J are TRBV3-1 and TRBJ1-1; D is unresolved. This CDR3 is built from 13 residues. Germline lookup yields CDR1 LGHDT and CDR2 YNNKEL (reference sequence). The V end was cut by 6 bases, the J end by 1 base, with 9 bases between. The CDR3 DNA follows: TGTGCCAGCAGAGGACTGGGGAACACTGAAGCTTTCTTT. It translates to CASRGLGNTEAFF.

This clonotype was picked up a small number of times. The junction departs from germline at one end; a sequencing error may be responsible. J is TRBJ1-2 and V is TRBV4-2; D may be TRBD1 (6 bases). From germline, CDR1 is LGHNA and CDR2 YNFKEQ. The CDR3 runs 14 residues. CDR3 sequence reads: CASSQDLGTSFLPF. Here the CDR3 DNA reads TGTGCCAGCAGCCAAGATCTGGGGACAAGCTTTCTGCCCTTC.

Only a few counts were recorded for this clonotype. This sequence joins TRBV15 and TRBJ2-3; no definite D call. The CDR3 sequence is 15 residues long. The germline V gene encodes CDR1 LNHNV and CDR2 YYDKDF (reference sequence). V lost 0 bases and J lost 6, with 13 bases in between. CDR3 region: CATSRDWGWADTQYF. CDR3 bases: TGTGCCACCAGCAGAGATTGGGGTTGGGCGGATACGCAGTATTTT.

The gene calls are TRBV15 and TRBJ2-5, with D hard to call. Trimming cost V 2 bases and J 3 bases, with 10 bases left between them. From germline, CDR1 is LNHNV and CDR2 YYDKDF (reference sequence). The CDR3 is 14 amino acids. The CDR3 DNA reads as TGTGCCACCAGCAGATATGGACGGGAAGAGACCCAGTACTTC. Its protein is CATSRYGREETQYF.

This chain uses TRBV5-6 with TRBJ1-2; D not resolved. This CDR3 has 17 residues. V was pared by 0 bases and J by 1 base, with 16 bases between. The germline gives CDR1 SGHDT, CDR2 YYEEEE. The CDR3 protein is CASSLERQATLNYGYTF. The CDR3 bases are TGTGCCAGCAGCTTGGAGCGGCAGGCGACGCTTAACTATGGCTACACCTTC.

The rearrangement uses TRBV15 and TRBJ1-1; D possibly corresponds to TRBD1 (6 bases). Trimming shortened V by 1 base and J by 4 bases, and 7 bases separated the two germline ends. Germline CDR1 reads LNHNV; CDR2 reads YYDKDF (reference sequence). The CDR3 runs 13 residues. CDR3 nucleotides: TGTGCCACCAGCAGAGTAGGGGGCACTGAAGCTTTCTTT. Protein sequence: CATSRVGGTEAFF. The variable domain in full, completed from reference TRBV15 and TRBJ1-1, reads DAMVIQNPRYQVTQFGKPVTLSCSQTLNHNVMYWYQQKSSQAPKLLFHYYDKDFNNEADTPDNFQSRRPNTSFCFLDIRSPGLGDTAMYLCATSRVGGTEAFFGQGTRLTVV.

This clonotype was seen only a few times. This chain connects TRBV6-2 or TRBV6-3 to TRBJ2-7; no clear D gene. Trimming took 5 bases from V and 4 from J, leaving 15 bases between them. The length of the CDR3 is 14 residues. Germline-derived CDR1 and CDR2 are MNHEY and SVGEGT. In nucleotides, the CDR3 is TGTGCCAGCAGTCCTGCACGTCGAGATTACGAGCAGTACTTC. Amino acid sequence: CASSPARRDYEQYF.

The V gene is TRBV7-2, the J gene TRBJ1-3, with D uncertain. Trimming removed 5 bases from V and 2 bases from J, with 10 bases in between. CDR1 and CDR2 from the germline V gene are SGHTA and FQGNSA. This CDR3 is 14 amino acids long. In DNA form, the CDR3 reads TGTGCCAGCAGCCCCTCGGGAGCTGGAAACACCATATATTTT. Protein product: CASSPSGAGNTIYF.

The rearrangement joins TRBV20-1 to TRBJ2-7, with D possibly being TRBD2 (5 bases). CDR1 DFQATT and CDR2 SNEGSKA come from the germline V gene (reference sequence). The V end was cut by 6 bases, the J end by 4 bases, with 10 bases between. The CDR3 is 11 amino acids. CDR3 DNA sequence: TGCAGTGCCCTTGGCGGGTACGAGCAGTACTTC. This gives the protein CSALGGYEQYF.

There are many counts of this clonotype. The chain couples TRBV20-1 to TRBJ2-7; D is uncertain. The V and J ends lost 3 bases and 5 bases respectively, with 5 bases between them. Per germline, CDR1 DFQATT and CDR2 SNEGSKA (reference sequence). This CDR3 comprises 10 residues. Here the CDR3 DNA reads TGCAGTGCTAGTAACGACGAGCAGTACTTC. As protein: CSASNDEQYF.

This clonotype appeared a few times. The V gene is TRBV5-1, the J gene TRBJ1-1; 8 bases match TRBD1. Germline CDR1 and CDR2: SGHRS and YFSETQ. Trimming removed 7 bases from V and 3 bases from J; junction bases left unmatched: 8. The CDR3 consists of 14 residues. CDR3 protein: CASRPGGVDTEAFF. The DNA for the CDR3 is TGCGCCAGCCGCCCAGGGGGCGTAGACACTGAAGCTTTCTTT.

This clonotype was counted at least ten times. The rearrangement links TRBV5-1 to TRBJ2-1; 7 bases are a match to TRBD2. The V gene's germline CDR1 is SGHRS and CDR2 YFSETQ. The CDR3 loop spans 16 amino acids. V shed 4 bases and J 7 bases; nucleotides not matched to a gene: 14. The CDR3: CASSRTPSGSGNEQFF. For the CDR3, the DNA is TGCGCCAGCAGCAGGACCCCTAGCGGTTCAGGAAATGAGCAGTTCTTC.

This chain joins TRBV15 and TRBJ2-2; 8 bases agree with TRBD2. V lost 3 bases, J lost 2 bases, and 5 bases stayed unmatched. The CDR3 length is 16 residues. CDR1 and CDR2 from the germline V gene are LNHNV and YYDKDF (reference sequence). CDR3 sequence: CATSRRGAGNTGELFF. The CDR3 region has the DNA TGTGCCACCAGCAGGCGGGGGGCAGGAAACACCGGGGAGCTGTTTTTT.

The rearrangement joins TRBV2 to TRBJ2-2, with TRBD1 as a possible D gene (6 bases). Per germline, CDR1 SNHLY and CDR2 FYNNEI. CDR3 length: 15 residues. V shed 4 bases and J shed 0 bases, with 9 bases lying between them. The CDR3 spells CASSVKGANTGELFF. DNA for the CDR3: TGTGCCAGCAGTGTCAAGGGGGCGAACACCGGGGAGCTGTTTTTT.

This chain connects TRBV29-1 to TRBJ1-2; D is ambiguous. The CDR3 has 9 amino acids. CDR1 SQVTM and CDR2 ANQGSEA come from the germline V gene. Trimming pared 6 bases from V and 7 bases from J, leaving 6 bases between. The CDR3 sequence: CSVAGGYTF. CDR3 nucleotides: TGCAGCGTGGCTGGTGGCTACACCTTC.

Only one count was recorded for this clonotype. The gene calls are TRBV7-6 and TRBJ2-1, with 7 bases identical to TRBD1. CDR3 size: 12 residues. The ends lost 5 bases at V and 9 bases at J; junction bases unmatched: 4. Germline values: CDR1 SGHVS, CDR2 FNYEAQ. The CDR3 is CASSRDRVEQFF. CDR3 DNA: TGTGCCAGCAGCCGAGACAGGGTTGAGCAGTTCTTC. Looking up the rest from reference TRBV7-6 and TRBJ2-1 gives the full variable domain: GAGVSQSPRYKVTKRGQDVALRCDPISGHVSLYWYRQALGQGPEFLTYFNYEAQQDKSGLPNDRFSAERPEGSISTLTIQRTEQRDSAMYRCASSRDRVEQFFGPGTRLTVL.

Only a few counts were recorded for this clonotype. The chain recombines TRBV12-3 or TRBV12-4 with TRBJ1-3; 8 bases are a match to TRBD1. V trimming: 7 bases; J trimming: 1 base; junction bases outside the gene matches: 6. This CDR3 is built from 15 residues. The CDR3 region has the DNA TGTGCCAGCACCCGGACAGGGAGTTCTGGAAACACCATATATTTT. This translates into CASTRTGSSGNTIYF.